Listed below are T cell receptor beta chains from one sample, sequenced in a study of T-cell reconstitution after alpha-beta-depleted transplantation in children. TCRdb re-called the PCR reads through MiXCR, storing one row per CDR3 protein. The sample has about 410,000 distinct CDR3 sequences; 20% are singletons. The sample consisted of PBMCs from the stem cell graft donor, taken from the stem cell graft. Every receptor here comes from a human donor who donated a stem cell graft to a child with acute myeloid leukemia. Each CDR3 is given with its conserved first and last residue. The D gene is left open where the match is weak. Size tells how often a clone was seen (once, few, many) or the class of an expanded clone, and some rows leave it out.

J,D,V,size,CDR3,DNA
TRBJ2-7,TRBD1,TRBV27,.,CASSAGTGVTYEQYF,TGTGCCAGCAGTGCGGGGACAGGGGTGACCTACGAGCAGTACTTC
TRBJ1-3,.,TRBV6-1,few,CASSDTDMVSAGNTIYF,TGTGCCAGCAGTGATACTGACATGGTGTCGGCTGGAAACACCATATATTTT
TRBJ2-7,.,TRBV11-2,many,CASSLVVYGEQYF,TGTGCCAGCAGCTTAGTTGTCTACGGCGAGCAGTACTTC
TRBJ2-6,.,TRBV3-1,.,CASSQDVESSGANVLTF,TGTGCCAGCAGCCAAGATGTCGAGAGCTCTGGGGCCAACGTCCTGACTTTC
TRBJ2-7,.,TRBV9,.,CASSVSTSSYEQYF,TGTGCCAGCAGCGTATCCACGAGCTCCTACGAGCAGTACTTC
TRBJ1-1,.,TRBV4-3,few,CASSQDGGPNTEAFF,TGCGCCAGCAGCCAAGATGGGGGTCCGAACACTGAAGCTTTCTTT
TRBJ1-2,.,TRBV12-3/TRBV12-4,.,CASSFARGDAGYTF,TGTGCCAGCAGTTTCGCGAGAGGGGACGCTGGCTACACCTTC
TRBJ2-7,.,TRBV2,few,CARVSGAPVGRNRSSYEQYF,TGTGCCCGGGTCTCCGGGGCCCCGGTGGGACGTAACAGGAGCTCCTACGAGCAGTACTTC
TRBJ1-1,.,TRBV12-3/TRBV12-4,.,CASSPTGRGTEAFF,TGTGCCAGCAGTCCTACGGGGCGCGGCACTGAAGCTTTCTTT
TRBJ1-1,.,TRBV20-1,.,CSARDVGEYTEAFF,TGCAGTGCTAGAGATGTAGGGGAATACACTGAAGCTTTCTTT
TRBJ2-7,TRBD1,TRBV24-1,.,CATSDTRQGGSYEQYF,TGTGCCACCAGTGATACAAGACAGGGCGGCTCCTACGAGCAGTACTTC
TRBJ2-7,TRBD2,TRBV3-1,few,CASSPTTGTSSYEQYF,TGTGCCAGCAGCCCGACTACAGGGACTAGCTCCTACGAGCAGTACTTC
TRBJ2-1,TRBD2,TRBV7-9,few,CASSPSGLAGVKDEQFF,TGTGCCAGCAGCCCATCGGGACTAGCGGGAGTTAAGGATGAGCAGTTCTTC
TRBJ2-5,.,TRBV7-2,few,CASSPSRTGKETQYF,TGTGCCAGCAGCCCTTCCCGGACGGGAAAAGAGACCCAGTACTTC
TRBJ2-7,.,TRBV4-1,few,CASSQVPGVYEQYF,TGCGCCAGCAGCCAAGTGCCAGGGGTCTACGAGCAGTACTTC
TRBJ2-3,.,TRBV28,.,CASSSPGLGTDTQYF,TGTGCCAGCAGTTCCCCGGGGCTCGGCACAGATACGCAGTATTTT
TRBJ2-7,TRBD2,TRBV5-1,.,CASGLAGGRSYEQYF,TGCGCCAGCGGCCTAGCGGGAGGCCGCTCCTACGAGCAGTACTTC
TRBJ1-2,.,TRBV6-5,many,CASSYAGSDIVPYGYTF,TGTGCCAGCAGTTACGCTGGATCGGACATTGTTCCTTATGGCTACACCTTC
TRBJ2-3,.,TRBV6-1,few,CASSAPSTDTQYF,TGTGCCAGCTCGGCGCCCAGCACAGATACGCAGTATTTT
TRBJ1-2,.,TRBV9,many,CASSVLRPPRTYSNYGYTF,TGTGCCAGCAGCGTATTACGTCCTCCGAGGACTTATTCTAACTATGGCTACACCTTC
TRBJ2-2,.,TRBV27,many,CASSLRAGELFF,TGTGCCAGCAGTTTAAGGGCCGGGGAGCTGTTTTTT
TRBJ2-1,TRBD2,TRBV12-3/TRBV12-4,many,CASSFGSGRAFEQFF,TGTGCCAGCAGTTTTGGGAGCGGGAGGGCCTTTGAGCAGTTCTTC
TRBJ2-1,TRBD2,TRBV7-6,.,CASSLRGTSGENEHFF,TGTGCCAGCAGCTTAAGAGGCACCAGCGGGGAGAATGAGCATTTCTTC
TRBJ2-1,TRBD2,TRBV12-5,.,CASGLVTSGIYNEQFF,TGTGCTAGTGGTTTGGTTACTAGCGGGATATACAATGAGCAGTTCTTC
TRBJ2-3,.,TRBV27,.,CASSLFVATDTQYF,TGTGCCAGCAGCCTCTTTGTGGCCACAGATACGCAGTATTTT
TRBJ1-4,.,TRBV15,few,CATSRERTRRSLFF,TGTGCCACCAGCAGAGAGCGAACACGCCGGAGCCTGTTTTTT
TRBJ1-6,.,TRBV20-1,many,CSASRRSETYNSPLHF,TGCAGTGCTAGTCGGCGCTCTGAGACCTATAATTCACCCCTCCACTTT
TRBJ1-2,TRBD1,TRBV20-1,.,CSARERDRGLYGYTF,TGCAGTGCTAGAGAAAGGGACAGGGGCCTCTATGGCTACACCTTC
TRBJ2-3,.,TRBV29-1,.,CSQSQSGRSTDTQYF,TGCAGCCAATCCCAATCCGGTCGTAGCACAGATACGCAGTATTTT